The next 9 T cell receptor beta chains were all read from a single sample in a study of T-cell memory formation after mild COVID-19. Each CDR3 protein gets one entry after TCRdb re-called the 5' RACE reads with MiXCR. The data hold 250,000 to 300,000 distinct CDR3 sequences, with 7% to 10% observed a single time. Source material: PBMCs or a T cell subset sorted from them (not recorded which). The receptor source for this set is a young man who had mild COVID-19 (a few samples of this study predate the infection). Cell type and time point are not known.

This clonotype was found a few times. This chain links TRBV5-1 with TRBJ2-1; the match to TRBD1 covers 8 bases. J was trimmed by 7 bases and V by 4 bases; bases with no gene match: 4. Germline V gives CDR1 SGHRS, CDR2 YFSETQ. This CDR3 has 13 residues. CDR3 sequence: CASSRDRSNEQFF. CDR3 coding DNA: TGCGCCAGCAGCCGGGACAGGTCGAATGAGCAGTTCTTC.

This clonotype was seen ten or more times. Here the CDR3 reads CAISDGRVQETQYF. The CDR3 DNA reads as TGTGCCATCAGTGATGGGAGGGTCCAAGAGACCCAGTACTTC. The chain couples TRBV10-3 to TRBJ2-5, with 7 nucleotides matching TRBD2. The V gene's germline CDR1 is ENHRY and CDR2 SYGVKD. The CDR3 extends over 14 amino acids. The junction had 2 bases not matched to a gene; V was cut back by 3 bases and J by 1 base.

This clonotype showed up just a few times. V is TRBV12-3 or TRBV12-4 and J is TRBJ1-2, with D possibly being TRBD1 (6 bases). Trimming stripped 6 bases from V and 4 bases from J, with 9 bases between. This CDR3 is 12 amino acids long. The DNA of the CDR3 is TGTGCCAGCAGGACAGGATTCTATGGCTACACCTTC. As protein: CASRTGFYGYTF.

This clonotype has a count of ten or more. The chain is built from TRBV5-1 and TRBJ2-3, with 8 bases lining up with TRBD2. There are 15 residues in the CDR3. Germline V gene data show CDR1 as SGHRS and CDR2 as YFSETQ. V shed 4 bases, J shed 3 bases, and the junction held 7 bases outside the gene matches. The CDR3 DNA reads as TGCGCCAGCAGCGCCAGCGGGGGAAAGACAGATACGCAGTATTTT. Its translation is CASSASGGKTDTQYF.

This clonotype was found a few times. The chain employs TRBV20-1 and TRBJ1-1; no firm D call. V lost 0 bases and J 5 bases, leaving 13 bases between the germline ends. Looked up from germline, CDR1 is DFQATT and CDR2 is SNEGSKA (reference sequence). This CDR3 contains 14 residues. CDR3 DNA: TGCAGTGCTAGAGACCCTCGGACTCCAACTGAAGCTTTCTTT. It translates to CSARDPRTPTEAFF.

A few counts support this clonotype. The chain joins TRBV7-2 to TRBJ1-2; D perhaps matches TRBD1 (5 bases). The CDR3 is 16 amino acids. V dropped 4 bases and J dropped 2 bases, with 17 bases sitting between them. CDR1 is SGHTA and CDR2 is FQGNSA in the germline V gene. For the CDR3, the DNA is TGTGCCAGCAGCTCAAGCTGGGGGGAGCAGAACTATGGCTACACCTTC. Translated, it gives CASSSSWGEQNYGYTF.

Only a few counts were recorded for this clonotype. For the CDR3, the DNA is TGCAGTGCTAGAGATCCGCGGGGCAAGAATGAGCAGTTCTTC. It is translated as CSARDPRGKNEQFF. The chain has TRBV20-1 and TRBJ2-1, with a tentative D call TRBD2 (6 bases). Trimming removed 0 bases at V and 7 bases at J, with 13 bases between. Germline V gene sequence: CDR1 DFQATT, CDR2 SNEGSKA (reference sequence). The CDR3 runs to 14 residues.

This clonotype occurred many times. This chain joins TRBV5-1 and TRBJ1-1, with D unclear. Germline values: CDR1 SGHRS, CDR2 YFSETQ. This CDR3 comprises 12 residues. V was pared by 0 bases and J by 8 bases, with 8 bases between. The CDR3 loop is CASSLDRTEAFF. The DNA for the CDR3 is TGCGCCAGCAGCTTGGACCGAACCGAAGCTTTCTTT.

This clonotype was seen only a few times. The rearrangement uses TRBV25-1 and TRBJ2-5; TRBD1 or TRBD2 may be the D gene (5 bases each). Germline V gene sequence: CDR1 MGHDK, CDR2 SYGVNS. The CDR3 is 15 residues long. Trimming shortened V by 3 bases and J by 5 bases, and 16 bases separated the two germline ends. The CDR3 here is CASSEGTIGTETQYF. The CDR3 region has the DNA TGTGCCAGCAGTGAGGGGACCATCGGGACGGAGACCCAGTACTTC. Complete variable domain (other parts from reference TRBV25-1 and TRBJ2-5): EADIYQTPRYLVIGTGKKITLECSQTMGHDKMYWYQQDPGMELHLIHYSYGVNSTEKGDLSSESTVSRIRTEHFPLTLESARPSHTSQYLCASSEGTIGTETQYFGPGTRLLVL.